These 2 T cell receptor beta chains originate from one sample sequenced in a study of blood T cell repertoires in COVID-19. Sequenced by immunoSEQ multiplex PCR; TCRdb stores in-frame clones only, minus some. The table lists tens of thousands of clones, more than 70% of them singletons. The specimen sequenced was peripheral blood. The receptor source for this set is a human donor in a cohort sampled during active COVID-19.

This clone has a single count. The chain couples TRBV4-1 to TRBJ1-3; D not resolved. The V end was cut by 1 base, the J end by 0 bases, with 4 bases between. There are 14 residues in the CDR3. Germline loops: CDR1 MGHRA, CDR2 YSYEKL. CDR3 in amino acids: CASSQGASGNTIYF. The CDR3 coding sequence is TGCGCCAGCAGCCAAGGGGCCTCTGGAAACACCATATATTTT.

The chain combines TRBV5-1 with TRBJ1-1, with 12 bases identical to TRBD1. Germline loops: CDR1 SGHRS, CDR2 YFSETQ. The CDR3 spans 15 residues. The J segment lost 5 bases and the V segment lost 7 bases, leaving 9 bases of the junction unmatched. Here the CDR3 DNA reads TGCGCCAGCCGCCAAGGGACAGGGGGCTGGACTGAAGCTTTCTTT. Translated, it gives CASRQGTGGWTEAFF. The full variable domain, rest sourced from reference TRBV5-1 and TRBJ1-1, is KAGVTQTPRYLIKTRGQQVTLSCSPISGHRSVSWYQQTPGQGLQFLFEYFSETQRNKGNFPGRFSGRQFSNSRSEMNVSTLELGDSALYLCASRQGTGGWTEAFFGQGTRLTVV.